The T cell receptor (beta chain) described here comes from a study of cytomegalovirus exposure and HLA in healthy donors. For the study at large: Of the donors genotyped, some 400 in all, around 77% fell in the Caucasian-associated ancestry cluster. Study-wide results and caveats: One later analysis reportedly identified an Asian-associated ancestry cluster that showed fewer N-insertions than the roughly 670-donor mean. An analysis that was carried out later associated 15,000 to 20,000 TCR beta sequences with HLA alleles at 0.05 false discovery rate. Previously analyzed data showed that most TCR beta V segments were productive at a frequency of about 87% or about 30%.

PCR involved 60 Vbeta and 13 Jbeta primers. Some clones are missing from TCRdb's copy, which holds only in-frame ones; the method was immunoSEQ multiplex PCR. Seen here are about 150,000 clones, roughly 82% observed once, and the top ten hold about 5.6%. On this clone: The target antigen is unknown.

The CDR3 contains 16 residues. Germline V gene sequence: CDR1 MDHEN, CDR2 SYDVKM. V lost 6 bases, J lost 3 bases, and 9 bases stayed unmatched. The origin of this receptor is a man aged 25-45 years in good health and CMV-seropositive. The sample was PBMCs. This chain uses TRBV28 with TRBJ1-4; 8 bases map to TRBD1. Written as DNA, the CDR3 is TGTGCCAGCAGATCAGGGGGCGGTGTCTCTAATGAAAAACTGTTTTTT. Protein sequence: CASRSGGGVSNEKLFF.